This T cell receptor beta chain emerged from a study of shared clonotypes between healthy human individuals. Germline assignment: CDR1 SGDLS and CDR2 YYNGEE. The CDR3 has 14 amino acids. The J segment lost 2 bases and the V segment lost 1 base, leaving 2 bases of the junction unmatched. The naive CD8 subset, CD45RO-negative cells positively selected for CCR7, excluded terminally differentiated effector memory CD45RA+ cells. Produced via immunoSEQ multiplex PCR; TCRdb's table is partial and in-frame only. The sample gives 2 million to 2.5 million clones, 90% to 95% of which show up once; about 1.8% is in the top ten. With regard to this clone: Additional DNA sequences in this sample encode the identical CDR3.

Specimen: naive CD8+ T cells from PBMCs. This chain uses TRBV9 with TRBJ2-5, with TRBD2 identical over 7 bases. This sequence was found in a man younger than 30 in good health. Some clones in this sample may be carry-over from other donors' samples. CDR3 sequence reads: CASSVSGGQETQYF. Written as DNA, the CDR3 is TGTGCCAGCAGCGTATCGGGGGGACAAGAGACCCAGTACTTC.